This T cell receptor (beta chain) was identified during a study of blood T cells in healthy people across ages. The length of the CDR3 is 13 residues. Trimming left V 1 base short and J 3 bases short, with 7 bases between. The germline V gene has CDR1 SQVTM and CDR2 ANQGSEA. This clonotype was picked up many times. Then a second PCR, running about 6 to 11 cycles, was carried out with a sample-barcoded 5' primer and a J-beta primer mix. Each single sample gave us at least 2.5 million CDR3-containing paired-end reads. One entry per CDR3 protein, called by TCRdb with MiXCR from the 5' RACE reads. The sample records under 2 million distinct CDR3 sequences, about 31% being singletons. The people who gave samples were healthy Caucasians from Russia, aged roughly 6 to 90.

V and J are TRBV29-1 and TRBJ2-1; D not resolved. The sequence derives from a woman aged 25 to 45 in good health. The sample consisted of blood. Here the CDR3 DNA reads TGCAGCGTTGAAGGAGAGTACTACAATGAGCAGTTCTTC. Protein sequence: CSVEGEYYNEQFF.